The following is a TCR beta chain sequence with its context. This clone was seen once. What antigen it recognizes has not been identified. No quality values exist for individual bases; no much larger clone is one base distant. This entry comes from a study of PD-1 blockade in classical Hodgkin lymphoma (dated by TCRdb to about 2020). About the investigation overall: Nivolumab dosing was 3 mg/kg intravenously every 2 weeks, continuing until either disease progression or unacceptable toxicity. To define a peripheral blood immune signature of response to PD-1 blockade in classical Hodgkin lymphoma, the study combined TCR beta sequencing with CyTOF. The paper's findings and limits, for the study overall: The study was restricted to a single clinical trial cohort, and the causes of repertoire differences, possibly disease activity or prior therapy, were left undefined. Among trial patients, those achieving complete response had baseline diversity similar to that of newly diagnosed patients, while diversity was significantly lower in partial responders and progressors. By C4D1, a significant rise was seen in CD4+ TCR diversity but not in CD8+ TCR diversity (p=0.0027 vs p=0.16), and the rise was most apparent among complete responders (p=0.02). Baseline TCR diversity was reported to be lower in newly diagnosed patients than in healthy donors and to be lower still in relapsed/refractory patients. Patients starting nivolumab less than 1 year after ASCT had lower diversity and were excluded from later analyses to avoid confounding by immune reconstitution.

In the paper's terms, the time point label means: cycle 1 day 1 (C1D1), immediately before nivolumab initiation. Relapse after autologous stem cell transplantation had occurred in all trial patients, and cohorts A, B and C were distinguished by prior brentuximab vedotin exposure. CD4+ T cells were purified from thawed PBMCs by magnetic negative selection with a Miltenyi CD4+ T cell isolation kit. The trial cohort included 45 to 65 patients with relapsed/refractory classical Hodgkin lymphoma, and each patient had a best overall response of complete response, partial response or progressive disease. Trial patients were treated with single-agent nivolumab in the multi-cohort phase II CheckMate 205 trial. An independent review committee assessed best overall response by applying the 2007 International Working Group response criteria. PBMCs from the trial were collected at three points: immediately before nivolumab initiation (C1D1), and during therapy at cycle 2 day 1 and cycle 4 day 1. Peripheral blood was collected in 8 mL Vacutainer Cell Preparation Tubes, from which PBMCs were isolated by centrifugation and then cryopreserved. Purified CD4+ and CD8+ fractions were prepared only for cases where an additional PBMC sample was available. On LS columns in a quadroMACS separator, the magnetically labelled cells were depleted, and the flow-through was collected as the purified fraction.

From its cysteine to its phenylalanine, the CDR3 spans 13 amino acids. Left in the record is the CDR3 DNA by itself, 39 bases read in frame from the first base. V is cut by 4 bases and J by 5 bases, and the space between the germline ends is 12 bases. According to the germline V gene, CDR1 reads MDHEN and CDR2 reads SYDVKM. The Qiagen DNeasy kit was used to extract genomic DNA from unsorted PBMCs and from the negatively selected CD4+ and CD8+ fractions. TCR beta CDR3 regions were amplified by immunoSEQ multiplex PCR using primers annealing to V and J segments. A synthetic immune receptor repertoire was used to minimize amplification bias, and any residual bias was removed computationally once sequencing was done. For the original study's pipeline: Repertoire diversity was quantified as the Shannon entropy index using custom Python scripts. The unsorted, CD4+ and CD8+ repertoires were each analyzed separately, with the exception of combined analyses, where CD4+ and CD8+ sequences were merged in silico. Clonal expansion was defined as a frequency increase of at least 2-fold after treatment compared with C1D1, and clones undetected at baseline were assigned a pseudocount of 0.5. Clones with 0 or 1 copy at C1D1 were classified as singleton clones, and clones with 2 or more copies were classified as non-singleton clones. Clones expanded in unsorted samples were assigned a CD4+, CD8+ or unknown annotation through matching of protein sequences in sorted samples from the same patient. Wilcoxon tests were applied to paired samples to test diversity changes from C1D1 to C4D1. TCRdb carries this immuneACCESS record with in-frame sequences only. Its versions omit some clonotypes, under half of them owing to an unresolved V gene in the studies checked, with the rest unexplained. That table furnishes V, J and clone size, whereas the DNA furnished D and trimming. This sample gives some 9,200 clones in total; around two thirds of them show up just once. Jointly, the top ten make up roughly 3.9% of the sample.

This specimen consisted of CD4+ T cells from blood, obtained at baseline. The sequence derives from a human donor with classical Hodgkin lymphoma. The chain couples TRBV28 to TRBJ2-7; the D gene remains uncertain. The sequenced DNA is TGTGCCAGCAGTTCAACCCTAGAGCACGAGCAGTACTTC. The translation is CASSSTLEHEQYF.